The 2 T cell receptor beta chains given below trace back to one sample, sequenced in a study of T cell changes during pregnancy in multiple sclerosis (dated by TCRdb to about 2019). The protocol used for the library was the immunoSEQ multiplex PCR assay. The table comes from immuneACCESS by way of TCRdb, which keeps in-frame sequences with V and J called. Part of the clones is missing from these tables; in studies checked, under half for an unresolved V gene and the rest for unknown reasons. The sample has about 67,000 clones on record, 89% of them singletons. Of the sample, 2% to 3% falls within the top ten clones. The sequencing used peripheral blood, collected in the first trimester of pregnancy. These receptors all stem from a female donor with multiple sclerosis, enrolled in a pregnancy study.

V gene TRBV30 combines with J gene TRBJ2-1; 11 nucleotides align to TRBD2. Germline CDR1 GTSNPN, CDR2 SVGIG (reference sequence). Trimming removed 4 bases from V and 12 bases from J; junction bases left unmatched: 11. The CDR3 contains 14 residues. CDR3 sequence: CAWTRVAGGGGQFF. Here the CDR3 DNA reads TGTGCCTGGACCCGAGTAGCGGGAGGGGGGGGGCAGTTCTTC.

The V and J genes are TRBV18 and TRBJ2-7; 9 bases are a match to TRBD1. There are 16 residues in the CDR3. CDR1 and CDR2 (germline): KGHSH, LQKENI. V gave up 3 bases and J gave up 3 bases; unmatched junction bases: 9. CDR3 bases: TGTGCCAGCTCACCCATCGCCGGGACAGGGCACTACGAGCAGTACTTC. Protein product: CASSPIAGTGHYEQYF.